Sequencing of this T cell receptor beta chain was carried out in a study of Graves' ophthalmopathy and Graves' hyperthyroidism. General study results and limits: Blood also harbored most expanded thyroid clonotypes above 0.001 frequency. Distinction of ophthalmopathy from stable hyperthyroidism by a 13-signature model reached approximately 90% sensitivity and just under 84% specificity.

Stable hyperthyroidism denotes an absence of ophthalmopathy throughout 18 months of follow-up. Clinical symptoms, serum thyroxine, TRAb, thyroid ultrasound and orbital computed tomography determined diagnosis. Germline lookup yields CDR1 ENHRY and CDR2 SYGVKD. There are 11 residues in the CDR3. The V end was cut by 10 bases, the J end by 6 bases, with 12 bases between. A note on this clonotype: Antigen specificity is unknown.

Beta-chain TCR CDR3 regions were amplified from RNA transcripts. The first-round RT-PCR employed HTBI primers together with the Qiagen OneStep RT-PCR kit. A multiplex PCR was then performed as the second round. One entry per CDR3 protein, called by TCRdb with MiXCR from the multiplex PCR reads. This sample carries roughly 610,000 distinct CDR3 sequences, about 20% of them seen once, and the ten largest clones take approximately 6.5%. The TCR originated in a woman aged 18-29 years with stable Graves' hyperthyroidism. Some clones in this sample may be carry-over from other donors' samples. The rearrangement uses TRBV10-3 and TRBJ1-2, with TRBD1 as a possible D gene (5 bases). Sequenced: peripheral blood. Here the CDR3 reads CANRAGHGYTF. The CDR3 DNA reads as TGTGCCAACCGGGCAGGGCATGGCTACACCTTC.